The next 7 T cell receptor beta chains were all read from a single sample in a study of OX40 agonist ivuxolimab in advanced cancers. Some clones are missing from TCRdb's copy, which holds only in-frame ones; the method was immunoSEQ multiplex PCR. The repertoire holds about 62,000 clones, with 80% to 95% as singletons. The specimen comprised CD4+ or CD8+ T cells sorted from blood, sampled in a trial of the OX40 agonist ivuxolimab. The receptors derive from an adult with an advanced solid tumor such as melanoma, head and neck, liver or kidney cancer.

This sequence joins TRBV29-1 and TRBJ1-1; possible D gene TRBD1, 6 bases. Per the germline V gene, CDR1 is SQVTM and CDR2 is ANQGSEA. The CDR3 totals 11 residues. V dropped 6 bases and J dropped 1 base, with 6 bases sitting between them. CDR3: CSVGQNTEAFF. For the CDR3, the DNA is TGCAGCGTGGGACAGAACACTGAAGCTTTCTTT. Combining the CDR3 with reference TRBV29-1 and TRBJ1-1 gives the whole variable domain SAVISQKPSRDICQRGTSLTIQCQVDSQVTMMFWYRQQPGQSLTLIATANQGSEATYESGFVIDKFPISRPNLTFSTLTVSNMSPEDSSIYLCSVGQNTEAFFGQGTRLTVV.

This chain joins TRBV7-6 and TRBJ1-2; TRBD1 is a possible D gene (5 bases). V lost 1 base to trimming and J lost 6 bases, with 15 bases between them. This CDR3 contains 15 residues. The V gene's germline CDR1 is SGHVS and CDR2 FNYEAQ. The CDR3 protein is CASSLVSGISDGYTF. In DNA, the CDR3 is TGTGCCAGCAGCTTAGTGTCAGGGATATCGGATGGCTACACCTTC.

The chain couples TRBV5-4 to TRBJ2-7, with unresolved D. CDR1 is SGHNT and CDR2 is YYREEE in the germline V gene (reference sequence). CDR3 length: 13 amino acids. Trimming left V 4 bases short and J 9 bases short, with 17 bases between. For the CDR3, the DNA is TGTGCCAGCAGCGGGCTAGACCCGCCGGGGCAGTACTTC. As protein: CASSGLDPPGQYF.

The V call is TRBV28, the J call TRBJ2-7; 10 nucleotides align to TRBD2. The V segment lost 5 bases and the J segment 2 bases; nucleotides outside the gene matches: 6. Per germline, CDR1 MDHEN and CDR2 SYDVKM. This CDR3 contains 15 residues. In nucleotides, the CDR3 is TGTGCCAGCAGTCAAGCGGGAGGGCCTCCCTACGAGCAGTACTTC. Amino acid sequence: CASSQAGGPPYEQYF.

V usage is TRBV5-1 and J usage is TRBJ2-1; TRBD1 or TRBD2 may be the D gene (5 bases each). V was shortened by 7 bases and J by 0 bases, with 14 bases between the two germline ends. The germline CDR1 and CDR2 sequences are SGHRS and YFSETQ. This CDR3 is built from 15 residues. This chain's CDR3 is CASHTGPSSYNEQFF. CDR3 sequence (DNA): TGCGCCAGCCACACGGGACCAAGCTCCTACAATGAGCAGTTCTTC.

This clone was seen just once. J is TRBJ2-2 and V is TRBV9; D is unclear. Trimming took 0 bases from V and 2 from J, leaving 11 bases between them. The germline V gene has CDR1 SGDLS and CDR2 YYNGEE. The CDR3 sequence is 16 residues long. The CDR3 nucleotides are TGTGCCAGCAGCGTAGCTCTTGGCGTAAACACCGGGGAGCTGTTTTTT. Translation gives CASSVALGVNTGELFF.

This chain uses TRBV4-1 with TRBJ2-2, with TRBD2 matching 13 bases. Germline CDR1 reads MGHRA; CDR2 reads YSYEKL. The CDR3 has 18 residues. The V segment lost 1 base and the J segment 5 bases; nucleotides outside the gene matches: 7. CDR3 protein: CASSQVVGLAGATGELFF. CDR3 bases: TGCGCCAGCAGCCAAGTGGTCGGACTAGCGGGAGCGACCGGGGAGCTGTTTTTT.